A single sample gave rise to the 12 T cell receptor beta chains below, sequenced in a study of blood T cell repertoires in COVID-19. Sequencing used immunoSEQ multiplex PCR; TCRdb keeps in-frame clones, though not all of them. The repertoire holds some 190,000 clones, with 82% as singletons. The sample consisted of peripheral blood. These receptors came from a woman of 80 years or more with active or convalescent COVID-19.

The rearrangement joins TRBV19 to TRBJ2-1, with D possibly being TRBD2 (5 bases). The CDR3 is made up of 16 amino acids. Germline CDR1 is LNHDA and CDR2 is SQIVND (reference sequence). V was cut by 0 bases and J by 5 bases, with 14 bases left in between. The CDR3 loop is CASSIDGVPSNNEQFF. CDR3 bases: TGTGCCAGTAGTATAGATGGGGTTCCTAGCAACAATGAGCAGTTCTTC. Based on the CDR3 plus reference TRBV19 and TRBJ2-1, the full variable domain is DGGITQSPKYLFRKEGQNVTLSCEQNLNHDAMYWYRQDPGQGLRLIYYSQIVNDFQKGDIAEGYSVSREKKESFPLTVTSAQKNPTAFYLCASSIDGVPSNNEQFFGPGTRLTVL.

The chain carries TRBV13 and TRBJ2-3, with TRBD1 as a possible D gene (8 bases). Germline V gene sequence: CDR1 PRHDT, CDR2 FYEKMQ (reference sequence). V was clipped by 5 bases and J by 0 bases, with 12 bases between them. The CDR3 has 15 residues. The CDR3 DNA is TGTGCCAGCAGCCCACAGGGGGGGAGCACAGATACGCAGTATTTT. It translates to CASSPQGGSTDTQYF.

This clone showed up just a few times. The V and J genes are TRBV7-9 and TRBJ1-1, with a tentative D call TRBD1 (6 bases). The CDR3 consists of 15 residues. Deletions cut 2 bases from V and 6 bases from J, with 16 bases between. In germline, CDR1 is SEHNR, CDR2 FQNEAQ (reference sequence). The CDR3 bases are TGTGCCAGCAGCTTACCCTTGCTCAGGGGTGCTGAAGCTTTCTTT. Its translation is CASSLPLLRGAEAFF.

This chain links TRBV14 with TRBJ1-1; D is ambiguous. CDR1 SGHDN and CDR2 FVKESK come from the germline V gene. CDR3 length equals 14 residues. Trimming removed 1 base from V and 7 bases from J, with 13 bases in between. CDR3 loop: CASSQVRGSVEAFF. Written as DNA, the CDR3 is TGTGCCAGCAGCCAAGTGCGGGGTTCGGTTGAAGCTTTCTTT.

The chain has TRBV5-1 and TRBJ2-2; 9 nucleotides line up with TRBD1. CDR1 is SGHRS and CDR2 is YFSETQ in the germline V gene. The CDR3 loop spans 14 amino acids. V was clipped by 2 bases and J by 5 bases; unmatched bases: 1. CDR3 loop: CASSLQGATGELFF. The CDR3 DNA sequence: TGCGCCAGCAGCTTACAGGGGGCTACCGGGGAGCTGTTTTTT.

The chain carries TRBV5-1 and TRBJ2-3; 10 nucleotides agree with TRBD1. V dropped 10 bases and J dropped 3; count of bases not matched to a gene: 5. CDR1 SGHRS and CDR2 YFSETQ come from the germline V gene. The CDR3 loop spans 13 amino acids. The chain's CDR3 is CASRTGGTDTQYF. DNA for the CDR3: TGCGCCTCCCGGACAGGGGGAACAGATACGCAGTATTTT.

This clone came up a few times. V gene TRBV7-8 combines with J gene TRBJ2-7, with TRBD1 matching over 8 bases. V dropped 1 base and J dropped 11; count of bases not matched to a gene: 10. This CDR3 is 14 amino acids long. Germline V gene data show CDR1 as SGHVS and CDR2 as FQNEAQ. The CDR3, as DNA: TGTGCCAGCAGCTTAGTGGGTGGTCAGGGGGCGAAGTACTTC. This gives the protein CASSLVGGQGAKYF. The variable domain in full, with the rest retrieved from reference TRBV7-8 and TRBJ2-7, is GAGVSQSPRYKVAKRGQDVALRCDPISGHVSLFWYQQALGQGPEFLTYFQNEAQLDKSGLPSDRFFAERPEGSVSTLKIQRTQQEDSAVYLCASSLVGGQGAKYFGPGTRLTVT.

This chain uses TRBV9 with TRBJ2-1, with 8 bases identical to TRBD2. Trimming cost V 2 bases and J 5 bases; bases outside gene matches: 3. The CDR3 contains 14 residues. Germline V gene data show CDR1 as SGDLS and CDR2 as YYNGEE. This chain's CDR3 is CASSVTSGNNEQFF. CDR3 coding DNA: TGTGCCAGCAGCGTTACTAGCGGAAACAATGAGCAGTTCTTC.

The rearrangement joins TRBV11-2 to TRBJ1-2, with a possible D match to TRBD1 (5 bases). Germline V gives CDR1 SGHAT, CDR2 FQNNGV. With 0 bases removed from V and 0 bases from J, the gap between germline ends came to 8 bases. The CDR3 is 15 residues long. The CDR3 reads CASSLETDPNYGYTF. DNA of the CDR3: TGTGCCAGCAGCTTAGAGACAGACCCTAACTATGGCTACACCTTC.

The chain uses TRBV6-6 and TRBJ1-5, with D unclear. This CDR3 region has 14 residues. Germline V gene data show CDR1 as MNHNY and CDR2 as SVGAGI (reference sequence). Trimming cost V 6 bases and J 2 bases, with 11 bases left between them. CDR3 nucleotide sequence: TGTGCCAGCAGCTTCAACGGGGGCAATCAGCCCCAGCATTTT. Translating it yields CASSFNGGNQPQHF.

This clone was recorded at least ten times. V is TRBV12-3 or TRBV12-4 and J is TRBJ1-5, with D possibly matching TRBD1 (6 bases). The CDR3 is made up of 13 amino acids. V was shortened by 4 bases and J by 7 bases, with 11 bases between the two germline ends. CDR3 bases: TGTGCCAGCAGTTCTACAGGGTTCCAGCCCCAGCATTTT. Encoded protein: CASSSTGFQPQHF.

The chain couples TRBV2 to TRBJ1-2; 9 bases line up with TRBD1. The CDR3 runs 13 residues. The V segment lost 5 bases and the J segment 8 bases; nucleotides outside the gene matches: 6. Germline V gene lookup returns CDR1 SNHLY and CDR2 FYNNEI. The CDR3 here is CASSSDRGEGYTF. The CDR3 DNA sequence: TGTGCCAGCAGTTCGGACAGGGGAGAAGGCTACACCTTC.